Sequencing of this T cell receptor beta chain was carried out in a study of OX40 agonist ivuxolimab in advanced cancers. Study overall: Ivuxolimab is a fully human IgG2 antibody that activates OX40 (CD134). A mean age of roughly 62 years, range about 20 to 90, was recorded, and more than 80% were male. Whole-study findings and limits: The specificity for antigen of the expanded peripheral T cells was not determined.

Produced via immunoSEQ multiplex PCR; TCRdb's table is partial and in-frame only. The repertoire consists of some 150,000 clones, with about nine tenths occurring once and the leading ten covering less than 1.1%. About this clone: What it binds is unknown. At the DNA level, this CDR3 is encoded by other sequences in the same sample as well.

Trimming removed 0 bases from V and 2 bases from J, with 5 bases in between. The CDR3 runs 13 residues. From germline, CDR1 is MNHEY and CDR2 SMNVEV (reference sequence). J is TRBJ2-7 and V is TRBV27, with D perhaps matching TRBD2 (5 bases). The TCR originated in an adult with an advanced solid tumor such as melanoma, head and neck, liver or kidney cancer. The specimen comprised CD4+ or CD8+ T cells sorted from blood, sampled in a trial of the OX40 agonist ivuxolimab. The CDR3 DNA reads as TGTGCCAGCAGTTTATCGGGAGCCTACGAGCAGTACTTC. As protein: CASSLSGAYEQYF.